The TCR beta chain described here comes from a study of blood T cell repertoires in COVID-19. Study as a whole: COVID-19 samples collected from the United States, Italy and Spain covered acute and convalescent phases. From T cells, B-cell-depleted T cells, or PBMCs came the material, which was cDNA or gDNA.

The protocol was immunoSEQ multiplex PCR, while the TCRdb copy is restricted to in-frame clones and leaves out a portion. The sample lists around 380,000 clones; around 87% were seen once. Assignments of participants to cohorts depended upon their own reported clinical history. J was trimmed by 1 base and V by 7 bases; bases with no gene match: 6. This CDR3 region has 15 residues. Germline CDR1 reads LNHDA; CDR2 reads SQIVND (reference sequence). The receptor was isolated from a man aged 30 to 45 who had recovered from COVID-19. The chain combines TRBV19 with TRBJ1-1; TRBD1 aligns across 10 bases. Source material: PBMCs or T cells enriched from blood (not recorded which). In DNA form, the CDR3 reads TGTGCCAGTACTCGGACAGGGGGGAAGAACACTGAAGCTTTCTTT. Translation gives CASTRTGGKNTEAFF.